The sequence of this TCR beta chain was determined in a study of early T cells in non-severe SARS-CoV-2 infection. This clonotype was seen many times. TCRdb passed the 5' RACE reads through MiXCR, listing each CDR3 protein once. The table has some 48,000 distinct CDR3 sequences, around 7.7% seen once. The sample taken for sequencing was whole blood. This clonotype was obtained from an adult who was a healthcare worker with PCR-confirmed SARS-CoV-2 infection or an uninfected control (not recorded which).

For the CDR3, the DNA is TGCAGTGCTGGCGGGGGGGGCTTCATCAATACGCAGTATTTT. Translated: CSAGGGGFINTQYF. The J gene is TRBJ2-3, the V gene TRBV20-1; 9 nucleotides align to TRBD2. The CDR3 is made up of 14 amino acids. Germline V gene data show CDR1 as DFQATT and CDR2 as SNEGSKA (reference sequence). V shed 5 bases, J shed 7 bases, and the junction held 10 bases outside the gene matches.